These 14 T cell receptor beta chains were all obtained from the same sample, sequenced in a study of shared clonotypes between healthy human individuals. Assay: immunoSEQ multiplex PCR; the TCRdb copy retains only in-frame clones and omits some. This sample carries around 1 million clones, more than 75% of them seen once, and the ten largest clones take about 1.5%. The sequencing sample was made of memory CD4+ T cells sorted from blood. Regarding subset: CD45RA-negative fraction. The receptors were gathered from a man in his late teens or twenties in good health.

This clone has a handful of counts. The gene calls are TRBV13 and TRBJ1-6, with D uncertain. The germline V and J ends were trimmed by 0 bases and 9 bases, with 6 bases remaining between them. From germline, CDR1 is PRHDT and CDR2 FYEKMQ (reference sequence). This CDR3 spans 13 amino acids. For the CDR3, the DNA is TGTGCCAGCAGCTTAGGGCGTGTTTCACCCCTCCACTTT. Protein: CASSLGRVSPLHF.

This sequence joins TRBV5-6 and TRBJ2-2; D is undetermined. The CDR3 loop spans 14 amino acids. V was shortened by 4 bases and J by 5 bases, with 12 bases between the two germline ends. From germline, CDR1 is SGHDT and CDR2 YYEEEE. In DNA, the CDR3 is TGTGCCAGCAGCAGCTTTGGAGAAACCGGGGAGCTGTTTTTT. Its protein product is CASSSFGETGELFF.

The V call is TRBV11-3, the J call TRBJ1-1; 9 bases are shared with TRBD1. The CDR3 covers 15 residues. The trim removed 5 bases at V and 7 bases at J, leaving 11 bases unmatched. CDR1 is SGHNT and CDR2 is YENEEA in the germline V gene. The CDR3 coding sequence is TGTGCCAGCAGCCTGGACTCGGAGACAGGGGGTGAAGCTTTCTTT. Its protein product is CASSLDSETGGEAFF.

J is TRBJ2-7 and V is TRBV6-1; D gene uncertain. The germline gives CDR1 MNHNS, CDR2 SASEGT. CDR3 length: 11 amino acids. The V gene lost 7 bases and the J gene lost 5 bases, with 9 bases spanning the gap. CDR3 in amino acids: CASTSKDEQYF. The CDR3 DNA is TGTGCCAGCACCAGTAAGGACGAGCAGTACTTC.

The CDR3 nucleotides read TGTGCCAGCAGTCCAGGGACAGGGGGCGACTATGGCTACACCTTC. Translated, it gives CASSPGTGGDYGYTF. V usage is TRBV28 and J usage is TRBJ1-2; 12 bases match TRBD1. V shed 5 bases and J 3 bases; nucleotides not matched to a gene: 4. This CDR3 comprises 15 residues. CDR1 MDHEN and CDR2 SYDVKM come from the germline V gene.

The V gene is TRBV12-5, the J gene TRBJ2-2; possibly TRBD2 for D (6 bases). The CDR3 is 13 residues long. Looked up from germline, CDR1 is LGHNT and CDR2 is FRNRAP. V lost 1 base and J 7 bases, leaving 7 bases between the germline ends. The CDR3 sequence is CASGLGLVGELFF. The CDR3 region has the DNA TGTGCTAGTGGTTTGGGACTAGTCGGGGAGCTGTTTTTT.

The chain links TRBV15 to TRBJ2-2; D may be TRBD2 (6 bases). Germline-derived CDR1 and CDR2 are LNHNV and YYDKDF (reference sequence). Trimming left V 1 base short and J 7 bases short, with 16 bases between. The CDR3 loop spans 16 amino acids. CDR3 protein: CATSRGGGLHGGELFF. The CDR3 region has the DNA TGTGCCACCAGCAGAGGGGGAGGTCTCCATGGCGGGGAGCTGTTTTTT. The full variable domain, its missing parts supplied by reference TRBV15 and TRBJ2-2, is DAMVIQNPRYQVTQFGKPVTLSCSQTLNHNVMYWYQQKSSQAPKLLFHYYDKDFNNEADTPDNFQSRRPNTSFCFLDIRSPGLGDTAMYLCATSRGGGLHGGELFFGEGSRLTVL.

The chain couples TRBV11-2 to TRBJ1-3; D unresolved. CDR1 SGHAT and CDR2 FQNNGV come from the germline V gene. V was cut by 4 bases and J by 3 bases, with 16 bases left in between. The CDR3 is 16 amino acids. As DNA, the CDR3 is TGTGCCAGCAGCTCAGAGGGCAGGCTGTTTGGAAACACCATATATTTT. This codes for CASSSEGRLFGNTIYF.

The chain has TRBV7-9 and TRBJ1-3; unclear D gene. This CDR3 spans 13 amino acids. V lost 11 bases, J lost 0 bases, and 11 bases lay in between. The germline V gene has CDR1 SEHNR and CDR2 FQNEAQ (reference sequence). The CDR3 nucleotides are TGTGCCGGCATCCGGAGCTCTGGAAACACCATATATTTT. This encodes CAGIRSSGNTIYF.

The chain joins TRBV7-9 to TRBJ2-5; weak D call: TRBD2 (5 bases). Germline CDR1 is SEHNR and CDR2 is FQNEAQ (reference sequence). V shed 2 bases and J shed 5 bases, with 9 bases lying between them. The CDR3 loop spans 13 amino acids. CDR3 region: CASSLQAEETQYF. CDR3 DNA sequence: TGTGCCAGCAGCTTACAAGCGGAGGAGACCCAGTACTTC.

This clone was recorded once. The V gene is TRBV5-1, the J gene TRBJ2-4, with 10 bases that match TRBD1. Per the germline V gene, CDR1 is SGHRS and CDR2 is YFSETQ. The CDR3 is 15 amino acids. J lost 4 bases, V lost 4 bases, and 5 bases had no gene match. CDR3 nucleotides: TGCGCCAGCAGCCGGGGGACAGGGGCGAAAAACATTCAGTACTTC. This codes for CASSRGTGAKNIQYF.

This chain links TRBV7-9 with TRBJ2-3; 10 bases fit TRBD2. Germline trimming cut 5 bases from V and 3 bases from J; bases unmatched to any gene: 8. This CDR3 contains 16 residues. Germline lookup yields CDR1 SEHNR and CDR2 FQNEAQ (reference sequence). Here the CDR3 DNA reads TGTGCCAGCAGCCCCCCGGGACTAGCGTTAACAGATACGCAGTATTTT. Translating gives CASSPPGLALTDTQYF.

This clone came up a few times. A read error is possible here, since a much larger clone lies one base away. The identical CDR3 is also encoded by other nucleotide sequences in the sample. The CDR3 DNA reads as TGTGCCAGCAGCCCGGGACTAGCGGGGAGCACAGATACGCAGTATTTT. This translates into CASSPGLAGSTDTQYF. The gene calls are TRBV7-3 and TRBJ2-3; 13 bases are shared with TRBD2. From germline, CDR1 is SGHTA and CDR2 FQGTGA. V lost 5 bases to trimming and J lost 0 bases; unmatched junction nucleotides: 2. This CDR3 has 16 amino acids.

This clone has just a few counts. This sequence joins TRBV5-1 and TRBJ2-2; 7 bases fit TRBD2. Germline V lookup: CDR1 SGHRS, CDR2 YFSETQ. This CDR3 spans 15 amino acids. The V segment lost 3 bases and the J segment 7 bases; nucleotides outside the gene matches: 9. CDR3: CASSSLGRESGELFF. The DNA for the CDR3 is TGCGCCAGCAGCTCCCTAGGGCGGGAGAGCGGGGAGCTGTTTTTT. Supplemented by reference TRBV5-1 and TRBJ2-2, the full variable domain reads KAGVTQTPRYLIKTRGQQVTLSCSPISGHRSVSWYQQTPGQGLQFLFEYFSETQRNKGNFPGRFSGRQFSNSRSEMNVSTLELGDSALYLCASSSLGRESGELFFGEGSRLTVL.